The entry that follows covers one T cell receptor beta chain sequence. The antigen is not known. Germline CDR1 SEHNR, CDR2 FQNEAQ (reference sequence). The CDR3 is 15 residues long. V gave up 0 bases and J gave up 1 base, with 9 bases separating them. 60 Vbeta and 13 Jbeta primers were used in PCR. The assay was immunoSEQ multiplex PCR, and TCRdb's table has in-frame clones only and misses some. The sample contains roughly 130,000 clones, 74% of which appear only once. This sample was taken from a study of cytomegalovirus exposure and HLA in healthy donors. Study-wide results and caveats: CMV antigen specificity was confirmed in vitro for three CMV-associated chains. A missense variant in DCLRE1C was later tied to TCR beta V- and J-gene trimming.

The sample was PBMCs. The TCR comes from a woman between 50 and 59 years old in good health and CMV-seropositive. The chain employs TRBV7-9 and TRBJ1-1; D may be TRBD1 (5 bases). CDR3 region: CASSLAAGENTEAFF. The DNA for the CDR3 is TGTGCCAGCAGCTTAGCGGCGGGGGAGAACACTGAAGCTTTCTTT.